A single sample gave rise to the 29 T cell receptor beta chains below, sequenced in a study of T cells after yellow fever vaccination. TCRdb used MiXCR to reprocess the 5' RACE reads, holding one entry per CDR3 protein. The table has about 510,000 distinct CDR3 sequences, 20% to 25% seen once; the top ten hold roughly a sixth. This specimen consisted of PBMCs, obtained approximately 22 days after the first yellow fever vaccination. These receptors were obtained from a man younger than 30 who received the YFV17D yellow fever vaccine.

This clonotype appeared many times. The chain uses TRBV5-1 and TRBJ2-6, with D uncertain. Germline V lookup: CDR1 SGHRS, CDR2 YFSETQ. Trimming took 7 bases from V and 0 from J, leaving 20 bases between them. The CDR3 length is 18 residues. The CDR3 region is CASGPRKGPLSGANVLTF. CDR3 sequence (DNA): TGCGCCAGCGGCCCTAGGAAGGGTCCCCTCTCTGGGGCCAACGTCCTGACTTTC.

The rearrangement joins TRBV7-2 to TRBJ2-7; the D call may be TRBD1 or TRBD2 (6 bases each). The CDR3 runs to 14 residues. V lost 9 bases and J lost 1, with 16 bases in between. Germline CDR1 reads SGHTA; CDR2 reads FQGNSA. CDR3: CASSGAAGSYEQYF. The CDR3 DNA reads as TGTGCCAGTTCGGGGGCAGCCGGGTCCTACGAGCAGTACTTC.

The gene calls are TRBV5-4 and TRBJ2-3, with D possibly being TRBD1 (6 bases). Trimming shortened V by 1 base and J by 1 base, and 10 bases separated the two germline ends. Per the germline V gene, CDR1 is SGHNT and CDR2 is YYREEE (reference sequence). The CDR3 has 15 residues. In DNA, the CDR3 is TGTGCCAGCAGCTTGCAGGGGTCTCGCACAGATACGCAGTATTTT. Translating it yields CASSLQGSRTDTQYF.

This clonotype was observed a few times. This sequence joins TRBV7-9 and TRBJ1-5; TRBD1 matches 11 bases. This CDR3 has 14 amino acids. CDR1 is SEHNR, CDR2 FQNEAQ, per germline (reference sequence). V dropped 4 bases and J dropped 8; count of bases not matched to a gene: 4. As DNA, the CDR3 is TGTGCCAGCAGCTATGGGACAGGGGGAGAGCCCCAGCATTTT. Translated: CASSYGTGGEPQHF.

There are a few counts of this clonotype. The CDR3 DNA reads as TGTGCCAGCAGTTCACCCCGGGCTGTCGGCACTGAAGCTTTCTTT. This encodes CASSSPRAVGTEAFF. This chain uses TRBV7-9 with TRBJ1-1; no definite D call. Germline V gives CDR1 SEHNR, CDR2 FQNEAQ (reference sequence). V was shortened by 6 bases and J by 4 bases, with 18 bases between the two germline ends. The CDR3 sequence is 15 residues long.

J is TRBJ2-1 and V is TRBV4-2; tentatively, D is TRBD1 or TRBD2 (6 bases each). There are 16 residues in the CDR3. V was shortened by 0 bases and J by 0 bases, with 9 bases between the two germline ends. From germline, CDR1 is LGHNA and CDR2 YNFKEQ. The chain's CDR3 is CASSQEGGSSYNEQFF. The DNA for the CDR3 is TGTGCCAGCAGCCAAGAGGGGGGCAGCTCCTACAATGAGCAGTTCTTC.

This clonotype was found many times. This chain uses TRBV12-3 or TRBV12-4 with TRBJ1-2; D might be TRBD1 (5 bases). This CDR3 has 15 residues. Trimming stripped 4 bases from V and 4 bases from J, with 16 bases between. In nucleotides, the CDR3 is TGTGCCAGCAGTTCCCGGGGGGTCCCTCCCTATGGCTACACCTTC. Its translation is CASSSRGVPPYGYTF.

The J gene is TRBJ2-3, the V gene TRBV14, with D tentatively TRBD1 or TRBD2 (6 bases each). Trimming took 6 bases from V and 1 from J, leaving 17 bases between them. The CDR3 runs 16 residues. Germline CDR1 SGHDN, CDR2 FVKESK. The CDR3 DNA follows: TGTGCCAGCAGTATAAGCGGTCGGGGGCGCACAGATACGCAGTATTTT. Amino acids: CASSISGRGRTDTQYF.

This clonotype has a count of ten or more. The chain combines TRBV29-1 with TRBJ1-2, with unresolved D. The V end lost 0 bases, the J end lost 2 bases, and 10 bases lay between the germline ends. Germline V lookup: CDR1 SQVTM, CDR2 ANQGSEA. There are 14 residues in the CDR3. The CDR3 loop is CSVEEKAINYGYTF. The CDR3 DNA reads TGCAGCGTTGAAGAAAAGGCCATCAACTATGGCTACACCTTC.

V is TRBV29-1 and J is TRBJ2-5, with D perhaps TRBD1 (5 bases). Germline V gene data show CDR1 as SQVTM and CDR2 as ANQGSEA. V was cut by 4 bases and J by 5 bases, with 14 bases left in between. The CDR3 is made up of 13 amino acids. The CDR3, as DNA: TGCAGCGTTGCTCTCAGGGCTCGGGAGACCCAGTACTTC. Its protein product is CSVALRARETQYF.

This chain uses TRBV5-4 with TRBJ2-7; D not resolved. The germline gives CDR1 SGHNT, CDR2 YYREEE (reference sequence). CDR3 size: 10 residues. V dropped 10 bases and J dropped 0 bases, with 5 bases sitting between them. In nucleotides, the CDR3 is TGTGCCGGCTACTCCTACGAGCAGTACTTC. Translated: CAGYSYEQYF.

The table lists this clonotype with many counts. In DNA form, the CDR3 reads TGTGCCAGCAGTTTGGCCTCTGGAAACACCATATATTTT. Protein: CASSLASGNTIYF. V usage is TRBV27 and J usage is TRBJ1-3, with D unresolved. V shed 3 bases and J shed 0 bases, with 3 bases lying between them. The CDR3 is 13 amino acids. Germline CDR1 and CDR2: MNHEY and SMNVEV (reference sequence).

This clonotype was picked up many times. The V and J genes are TRBV20-1 and TRBJ2-3, with 14 positions matching TRBD2. Germline CDR1 reads DFQATT; CDR2 reads SNEGSKA (reference sequence). The CDR3 has 15 amino acids. V trimming: 5 bases; J trimming: 4 bases; junction bases outside the gene matches: 5. The CDR3 here is CSAFKTSGGADTQYF. Here the CDR3 DNA reads TGCAGTGCTTTCAAGACTAGCGGGGGGGCAGATACGCAGTATTTT.

This clonotype was detected only a few times. The chain recombines TRBV29-1 with TRBJ1-1, with D possibly being TRBD1 (5 bases). The CDR3 is 12 residues long. V was clipped by 6 bases and J by 14 bases, with 22 bases between them. Germline values: CDR1 SQVTM, CDR2 ANQGSEA. This CDR3 is CSVLDASGRGFF. Written as DNA, the CDR3 is TGCAGCGTATTGGACGCCTCAGGGAGGGGATTCTTT.

This clonotype was seen at least ten times. The chain recombines TRBV5-1 with TRBJ2-3, with D uncertain. The germline gives CDR1 SGHRS, CDR2 YFSETQ. Between the trimmed V and J ends, which lost 0 bases and 0 bases, there was a span of 5 bases. The CDR3 contains 14 residues. The CDR3 loop is CASSLVASTDTQYF. CDR3 bases: TGCGCCAGCAGCTTGGTGGCCAGCACAGATACGCAGTATTTT.

In DNA form, the CDR3 reads TGTGCCAGCCGGACTAGCGGGGGGATCTACGAGCAGTACTTC. This codes for CASRTSGGIYEQYF. V and J are TRBV6-2 or TRBV6-3 and TRBJ2-7; 14 bases align to TRBD2. V shed 8 bases and J 3 bases; nucleotides not matched to a gene: 3. Germline V gene lookup returns CDR1 MNHEY and CDR2 SVGEGT. The CDR3 runs to 14 residues.

A few counts support this clonotype. The rearrangement uses TRBV6-2 or TRBV6-3 and TRBJ2-7; 7 nucleotides align to TRBD1. The junction had 6 bases not matched to a gene; V was cut back by 6 bases and J by 4 bases. The CDR3 sequence is 13 residues long. CDR1 is MNHEY and CDR2 is SVGEGT in the germline V gene. The CDR3 loop is CASSATGLYEQYV. The CDR3 nucleotides read TGTGCCAGCAGCGCGACAGGGCTGTACGAGCAGTACGTC.

This chain joins TRBV20-1 and TRBJ1-5; unclear D gene. Germline values: CDR1 DFQATT, CDR2 SNEGSKA (reference sequence). Deletions cut 1 base from V and 5 bases from J, with 12 bases between. CDR3 length: 14 amino acids. CDR3 sequence reads: CSARVGVRDQPQHF. As DNA, the CDR3 is TGCAGTGCTAGAGTCGGAGTTAGGGATCAGCCCCAGCATTTT.

This clonotype was counted only a few times. The CDR3 sequence is CASSGLAGNGELFF. The CDR3 DNA reads TGTGCCAGCAGTGGACTAGCGGGAAATGGGGAGCTGTTTTTT. This chain connects TRBV2 to TRBJ2-2; 11 bases align to TRBD2. V trimming: 4 bases; J trimming: 8 bases; junction bases outside the gene matches: 3. The CDR3 has 14 amino acids. Germline CDR1 and CDR2: SNHLY and FYNNEI.

This rearrangement joins TRBV29-1 to TRBJ2-2, with 8 bases aligning to TRBD1. CDR1 and CDR2 (germline): SQVTM, ANQGSEA. V lost 6 bases, J lost 3 bases, and 3 bases stayed unmatched. The CDR3 is made up of 13 amino acids. CDR3 region: CSVPTGDTGELFF. For the CDR3, the DNA is TGCAGCGTCCCGACAGGGGACACCGGGGAGCTGTTTTTT.

This clonotype was seen more than once but under ten times. V usage is TRBV3-1 and J usage is TRBJ2-7; TRBD1 matches at 7 bases. The trim removed 1 base at V and 6 bases at J, leaving 3 bases unmatched. The CDR3 contains 13 residues. Germline V gene data show CDR1 as LGHDT and CDR2 as YNNKEL (reference sequence). CDR3 in DNA: TGTGCCAGCAGCCAAGCAGGGGGAAGCGAGCAGTACGTC. It yields the protein CASSQAGGSEQYV.

The rearrangement links TRBV11-1 to TRBJ2-7; D uncertain. V lost 4 bases to trimming and J lost 3 bases, with 10 bases between them. Looked up from germline, CDR1 is SGHAT and CDR2 is FQDESV (reference sequence). There are 13 residues in the CDR3. The CDR3 loop reads CASSWTEDYEQYV. In DNA, the CDR3 is TGTGCCAGCAGCTGGACGGAAGACTACGAGCAGTACGTC.

This clonotype was seen more than once but under ten times. This sequence joins TRBV4-3 and TRBJ1-2, with 9 bases fitting TRBD1. Looked up from germline, CDR1 is LGHNA and CDR2 is YSLEER. There are 18 residues in the CDR3. The ends lost 0 bases at V and 4 bases at J; junction bases unmatched: 12. Here the CDR3 DNA reads TGCGCCAGCAGCCAAGAGCCGCCTGGGACAGGGAGTATCTATGGCTACACCTTC. Its protein is CASSQEPPGTGSIYGYTF.

In its sample, this clonotype was seen a few times. V gene TRBV7-9 combines with J gene TRBJ2-7, with 7 bases aligning to TRBD1. V lost 4 bases, J lost 0 bases, and 9 bases stayed unmatched. This CDR3 has 16 residues. CDR1 is SEHNR, CDR2 FQNEAQ, per germline (reference sequence). Here the CDR3 reads CASSSGPGTVSYEQYF. The CDR3 DNA follows: TGTGCCAGCAGCTCAGGACCGGGGACAGTCTCCTACGAGCAGTACTTC.

V gene TRBV5-1 combines with J gene TRBJ1-1; D is possibly TRBD1 (6 bases). Germline V gene lookup returns CDR1 SGHRS and CDR2 YFSETQ. This CDR3 contains 13 residues. V dropped 0 bases and J dropped 8 bases, with 11 bases sitting between them. CDR3 protein: CASSLVGGPEAFF. CDR3 sequence (DNA): TGCGCCAGCAGCTTGGTAGGGGGACCCGAAGCTTTCTTT.

This clonotype has only a few counts. The V and J genes are TRBV15 and TRBJ2-7; D is perhaps TRBD1 (5 bases). The CDR3 totals 15 residues. V was cut by 0 bases and J by 6 bases, with 15 bases left in between. Germline CDR1 reads LNHNV; CDR2 reads YYDKDF (reference sequence). In DNA, the CDR3 is TGTGCCACCAGCAGAGATCACGGACAAATCACCGAGCAGTACTTC. Its protein is CATSRDHGQITEQYF.

This clonotype was counted only a few times. The rearrangement joins TRBV4-1 to TRBJ1-5; possibly TRBD1 for D (6 bases). The germline gives CDR1 MGHRA, CDR2 YSYEKL. The CDR3 spans 14 residues. V was clipped by 2 bases and J by 6 bases, with 11 bases between them. CDR3 region: CASSQSRGGQPQHF. The CDR3 nucleotides read TGCGCCAGCAGCCAAAGCAGGGGCGGTCAGCCCCAGCATTTT.

This clonotype was seen at least ten times. The rearrangement joins TRBV5-1 to TRBJ1-2; 7 bases align to TRBD1. Germline trimming cut 3 bases from V and 6 bases from J; bases unmatched to any gene: 5. In germline, CDR1 is SGHRS, CDR2 YFSETQ. The length of the CDR3 is 13 residues. CDR3 protein: CASSSGQVDGYTF. In DNA, the CDR3 is TGCGCCAGCAGCTCCGGACAGGTTGATGGCTACACCTTC. Based on the CDR3 plus reference TRBV5-1 and TRBJ1-2, the full variable domain is KAGVTQTPRYLIKTRGQQVTLSCSPISGHRSVSWYQQTPGQGLQFLFEYFSETQRNKGNFPGRFSGRQFSNSRSEMNVSTLELGDSALYLCASSSGQVDGYTFGSGTRLTVV.

This clonotype has just a few counts. The chain joins TRBV7-2 to TRBJ2-1, with 13 bases lining up with TRBD2. Losses at the gene ends were 0 bases for V and 6 bases for J; bases not matched to a gene: 5. Germline CDR1 SGHTA, CDR2 FQGNSA. This CDR3 is 17 amino acids long. The CDR3: CASSLAGGLAGSNEQFF. The CDR3 DNA sequence: TGTGCCAGCAGCTTAGCTGGGGGACTAGCGGGATCCAATGAGCAGTTCTTC.